This T cell receptor beta chain was documented in a study of T-cell reconstitution after alpha-beta-depleted transplantation in children. TCRbeta library construction was performed incorporating unique molecular identifiers. TCRdb analysed the PCR reads with MiXCR anew, one entry per CDR3 protein. The top ten hold about 2.2% of the sample, which has hundreds of thousands of distinct CDR3 sequences, about an eighth seen once. Study conclusions and caveats: Where some patients showed high TCRbeta diversity at day 60, it came from recipient T cells and thymic progenitors that had survived.

In this sample, this clonotype turned up a few times. Its target is not known. Trimming took 7 bases from V and 4 from J; bases not matched to a gene: 11. The CDR3 loop spans 15 amino acids. From germline, CDR1 is SNHLY and CDR2 FYNNEI. The chain joins TRBV2 to TRBJ2-5; 8 bases line up with TRBD2. Specimen: PBMCs, mostly from graft donor cells, collected 360 days after TCRalphabeta/CD19-depleted stem cell transplant. This receptor was taken from a male patient younger than 18 who had a stem cell transplant for acute myeloid leukemia, so the T cells may come from the graft donor. The CDR3, as DNA: TGTGCCAGCATGTTAACTAGCGGAGACTCAGAGACCCAGTACTTC. It encodes CASMLTSGDSETQYF.